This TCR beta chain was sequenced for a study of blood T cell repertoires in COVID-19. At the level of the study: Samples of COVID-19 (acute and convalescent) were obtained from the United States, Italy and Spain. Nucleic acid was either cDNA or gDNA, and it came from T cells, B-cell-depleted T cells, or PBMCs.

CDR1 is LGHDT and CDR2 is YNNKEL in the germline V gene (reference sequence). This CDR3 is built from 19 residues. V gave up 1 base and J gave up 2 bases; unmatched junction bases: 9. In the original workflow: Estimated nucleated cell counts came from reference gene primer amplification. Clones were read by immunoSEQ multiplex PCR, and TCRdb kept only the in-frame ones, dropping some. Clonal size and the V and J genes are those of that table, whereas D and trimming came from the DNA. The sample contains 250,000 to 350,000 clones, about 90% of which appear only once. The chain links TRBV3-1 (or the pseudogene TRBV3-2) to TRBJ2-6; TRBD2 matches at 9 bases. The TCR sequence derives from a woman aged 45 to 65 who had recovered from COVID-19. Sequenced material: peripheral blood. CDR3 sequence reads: CASSQVRGGGATGANVLTF. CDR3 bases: TGTGCCAGCAGCCAAGTTAGAGGCGGGGGGGCCACTGGGGCCAACGTCCTGACTTTC.